This passage covers 3 T cell receptor beta chains from one sample sequenced in a study of blood T cell repertoires in COVID-19 (dated by TCRdb to 2018 to 2020). The library was generated by the immunoSEQ multiplex PCR assay. Here the immuneACCESS table is served through TCRdb, limited to in-frame sequences with V and J called. Missing clones are a known gap in these copies; in checked studies unresolved V genes cover under half, and the rest lacks a known reason. Within this sample are about 180,000 clones, with 86% of them counted one time only. Together, the top ten hold around 8.6% of the sample. Material for sequencing was PBMCs or T cells enriched from blood (not recorded which). Receptor source: a woman aged 25 to 45 who had recovered from COVID-19.

The J gene is TRBJ2-1, the V gene TRBV30; possible D gene TRBD1, 6 bases. CDR1 is GTSNPN and CDR2 is SVGIG in the germline V gene (reference sequence). Deletions cut 0 bases from V and 4 bases from J, with 13 bases between. The CDR3 length is 15 residues. This chain's CDR3 is CAWSVNRARYNEQFF. The CDR3 DNA sequence: TGTGCCTGGAGTGTAAACAGGGCAAGGTACAATGAGCAGTTCTTC.

V usage is TRBV6-4 and J usage is TRBJ2-2, with D perhaps matching TRBD1 (6 bases). This CDR3 spans 13 amino acids. V lost 2 bases to trimming and J lost 5 bases, with 6 bases between them. CDR1 and CDR2 (germline): MRHNA, SNTAGT. This CDR3 reads CASSDTGTGELFF. The DNA of the CDR3 is TGTGCCAGCAGTGACACAGGGACCGGGGAGCTGTTTTTT.

The rearrangement joins TRBV7-3 to TRBJ2-1; 9 bases match TRBD2. Germline V lookup: CDR1 SGHTA, CDR2 FQGTGA. Trimming cost V 1 base and J 9 bases; bases outside gene matches: 10. The CDR3 spans 16 residues. The DNA of the CDR3 is TGTGCCAGCAGCTTAAACTCGGCGGGAGGGCCGAGTGAGCAGTTCTTC. It codes for CASSLNSAGGPSEQFF. Filled out from reference TRBV7-3 and TRBJ2-1, the complete variable domain reads GAGVSQTPSNKVTEKGKYVELRCDPISGHTALYWYRQSLGQGPEFLIYFQGTGAADDSGLPNDRFFAVRPEGSVSTLKIQRTERGDSAVYLCASSLNSAGGPSEQFFGPGTRLTVL.